This is a list of T cell receptor beta chains from one sample in a study of T-cell reconstitution after alpha-beta-depleted transplantation in children. Using its own MiXCR run on the PCR reads, TCRdb lists one record per CDR3 protein. The sample shows about 16,000 distinct CDR3 sequences, 5% to 5.5% of them seen only once. The sample consisted of PBMCs, taken before TCRalphabeta/CD19-depleted stem cell transplant. The receptors stem from a boy aged 5-17 years with acute lymphoblastic leukemia, due to receive a stem cell transplant. Both conserved end residues are part of each CDR3. Each record gives: CDR3 protein, CDR3 DNA, V gene, D gene, J gene, clone size. A D gene is named only where the DNA matches it firmly. Clone size is given as once, few or many counts, or a class when the clone is expanded.

cdr3_aa: CSVEGLLGRTEAFF
cdr3_nt: TGCAGCGTTGAAGGGCTTTTGGGCCGCACTGAAGCTTTCTTT
v_call: TRBV29-1
d_call: NA
j_call: TRBJ1-1
clone_size: many

cdr3_aa: CASRLAGYSYEQYF
cdr3_nt: TGTGCCAGCAGGCTAGCGGGTTACTCCTACGAGCAGTACTTC
v_call: TRBV7-2
d_call: TRBD2
j_call: TRBJ2-7
clone_size: many

cdr3_aa: CATSPSGVPDTQYF
cdr3_nt: TGTGCCACCAGCCCTAGCGGGGTCCCGGATACGCAGTATTTT
v_call: TRBV24-1
d_call: TRBD2
j_call: TRBJ2-3
clone_size: once

cdr3_aa: CASSHRGVRTYEQYF
cdr3_nt: TGTGCCAGCAGCCATAGGGGCGTCAGGACCTACGAGCAGTACTTC
v_call: TRBV7-9
d_call: NA
j_call: TRBJ2-7
clone_size: many

cdr3_aa: CASSSSSGTPPGELFF
cdr3_nt: TGTGCCAGCAGCTCCTCCTCCGGGACTCCACCCGGGGAGCTGTTTTTT
v_call: TRBV7-3
d_call: NA
j_call: TRBJ2-2
clone_size: medium-sized

cdr3_aa: CASSVGPEGEQFF
cdr3_nt: TGTGCCAGCAGCGTGGGCCCCGAGGGTGAGCAGTTCTTC
v_call: TRBV9
d_call: NA
j_call: TRBJ2-1
clone_size: many

cdr3_aa: CSASRENSKNIQYF
cdr3_nt: TGCAGTGCTAGCCGGGAAAATTCCAAAAACATTCAGTACTTC
v_call: TRBV20-1
d_call: NA
j_call: TRBJ2-4
clone_size: many

cdr3_aa: CASTLGKGPRNTEAFF
cdr3_nt: TGTGCCAGCACCCTCGGGAAGGGGCCCCGGAACACTGAAGCTTTCTTT
v_call: TRBV12-3/TRBV12-4
d_call: NA
j_call: TRBJ1-1
clone_size: medium-sized

cdr3_aa: CASSPQTGTLGNEQFF
cdr3_nt: TGTGCCAGCAGTCCCCAGACAGGGACGTTGGGAAATGAGCAGTTCTTC
v_call: TRBV27
d_call: TRBD1
j_call: TRBJ2-1
clone_size: many

cdr3_aa: CASSPTLALNSGNTIYF
cdr3_nt: TGTGCCAGCAGCCCCACTTTGGCCCTAAACTCTGGAAACACCATATATTTT
v_call: TRBV7-2
d_call: NA
j_call: TRBJ1-3
clone_size: many

cdr3_aa: CASSLGEQFF
cdr3_nt: TGTGCCAGCAGCCTTGGTGAGCAGTTCTTC
v_call: TRBV12-3/TRBV12-4
d_call: NA
j_call: TRBJ2-1
clone_size: medium-sized

cdr3_aa: CSALGMGKAVAEAFF
cdr3_nt: TGCAGTGCCCTGGGGATGGGGAAGGCGGTCGCTGAAGCTTTCTTT
v_call: TRBV20-1
d_call: NA
j_call: TRBJ1-1
clone_size: many

cdr3_aa: CATSDFWGGELFF
cdr3_nt: TGTGCCACCAGTGATTTTTGGGGCGGGGAGCTGTTTTTT
v_call: TRBV24-1
d_call: NA
j_call: TRBJ2-2
clone_size: many

cdr3_aa: CASSLGPSSNEQYF
cdr3_nt: TGTGCCAGCAGCTTGGGACCCTCATCCAACGAGCAGTACTTC
v_call: TRBV27
d_call: NA
j_call: TRBJ2-7
clone_size: many

cdr3_aa: CASSAGTIPPEQYF
cdr3_nt: TGTGCCAGCAGCGCCGGGACGATCCCCCCCGAGCAGTACTTC
v_call: TRBV11-2
d_call: NA
j_call: TRBJ2-7
clone_size: many

cdr3_aa: CASRFGLAGFTDTQYF
cdr3_nt: TGTGCCAGCAGATTCGGACTAGCGGGTTTTACAGATACGCAGTATTTT
v_call: TRBV12-3/TRBV12-4
d_call: TRBD2
j_call: TRBJ2-3
clone_size: many

cdr3_aa: CASSLGREQPQHF
cdr3_nt: TGTGCCAGCAGCTTAGGCCGAGAACAGCCCCAGCATTTT
v_call: TRBV7-2
d_call: NA
j_call: TRBJ1-5
clone_size: many

cdr3_aa: CSAKGLADTFYEQYF
cdr3_nt: TGCAGTGCTAAGGGACTAGCAGACACATTCTACGAGCAGTACTTC
v_call: TRBV20-1
d_call: TRBD2
j_call: TRBJ2-7
clone_size: many

cdr3_aa: CASSPLGSLLAGVDYEQFF
cdr3_nt: TGTGCCAGCAGTCCTCTCGGCTCCCTACTAGCGGGAGTAGACTATGAGCAGTTCTTC
v_call: TRBV28
d_call: TRBD2
j_call: TRBJ2-1
clone_size: many

cdr3_aa: CASSLSWGSGSYEQYF
cdr3_nt: TGTGCCAGCAGCTTAAGTTGGGGTAGCGGTTCCTACGAGCAGTACTTC
v_call: TRBV7-9
d_call: NA
j_call: TRBJ2-7
clone_size: many